The entry below gives a single T cell receptor (beta chain) sequence along with its context. Its antigen is undetermined. In the study's own analysis: Owing to the provision of junction-only sequences devoid of quality scores by immunoSEQ, filtering differed. Only in-frame clones appear in the TCRdb table, and some are missing; sequencing was by immunoSEQ multiplex PCR. V, J and clone size were drawn from that table, and D and trimming were deduced from the DNA. The data hold under 2.5 million clones, with approximately 90% observed a single time. This sample is drawn from a study of shared clonotypes between healthy human individuals. The CDR3 has 14 residues. The V gene lost 2 bases and the J gene lost 4 bases, with 12 bases spanning the gap. Germline CDR1 is SGDLS and CDR2 is YYNGEE. Study-level points and caveats: Generally, estimated richness proved larger in naive subsets than it did in memory subsets.

The CD4+ fraction was divided into a CD45RA+ naive subset and a CD45RA-negative memory subset. The V call is TRBV9, the J call TRBJ1-2; a weak D match, TRBD1 (6 bases). This sequence was found in a young man in good health. Some clones in this sample may be carry-over from other donors' samples. What was sequenced was naive CD4+ T cells from PBMCs. Subset defined: CD45RA+ positively selected. The CDR3 DNA follows: TGTGCCAGCAGCGTGACAGGTTATAGCTATGGCTACACCTTC. The encoded protein is CASSVTGYSYGYTF.